The clone carrying this TCR beta chain showed up many times. These data belong to a study of blood T cell repertoires in COVID-19. Study summary: Acute and convalescent COVID-19 samples came from the United States, Italy and Spain.

Repertoires were generated with immunoSEQ multiplex PCR, while TCRdb's copy carries only in-frame clones and drops some. This table has around 290,000 clones, around 87% appearing once. V was pared by 4 bases and J by 7 bases, with 11 bases between. The CDR3 is made up of 13 amino acids. Per the germline V gene, CDR1 is MGHRA and CDR2 is YSYEKL. The chain couples TRBV4-1 to TRBJ2-1, with D possibly being TRBD1 (6 bases). Sequences were obtained from peripheral blood. This receptor was identified in a woman aged 45-65 years who had recovered from COVID-19. DNA for the CDR3: TGCGCCAGCAGCCGTTTTCAGGGGAATGAGCAGTTCTTC. Translation gives CASSRFQGNEQFF.